The rows below give T cell receptor beta chains drawn from one sample of a study of glioma-infiltrating T cells after dendritic cell vaccination. Profiling relied on immunoSEQ multiplex PCR, and the TCRdb table lists in-frame clones only, not all of them. Here the sample spans roughly 62,000 clones, roughly four fifths being singletons. The input for sequencing was blood, taken after dendritic cell vaccination. The origin of the receptors is a human donor with glioblastoma. Both conserved end residues are part of each CDR3. The D gene is left open where the match is weak.

TRBJ2-2 | TRBV10-3 | TRBD2 | CAISESRGGRNTGELFF
TRBJ2-7 | TRBV4-3 | TRBD1 | CASSQTSTGAGEQYF
TRBJ2-7 | TRBV5-6 | . | CASSLGSFYEQYF
TRBJ2-7 | TRBV30 | TRBD1 | CAWSRGQGSAYEQYF
TRBJ2-3 | TRBV7-6 | . | CASSLVSGATDTQYF
TRBJ2-7 | TRBV6-1 | TRBD1 | CASSESLWGTDSYEQYF
TRBJ2-3 | TRBV6-1 | . | CASRSTDTQYF
TRBJ1-6 | TRBV19 | . | CASSPEGVSPLHF
TRBJ2-1 | TRBV11-3 | TRBD2 | CASSLEGRLAGNEQFF
TRBJ2-5 | TRBV27 | . | CASSLLPGLQETQYF
TRBJ1-5 | TRBV30 | TRBD1 | CAWSSGGNQPQHF
TRBJ2-5 | TRBV18 | TRBD2 | CASSPQGLRQETQYF
TRBJ2-7 | TRBV7-2 | TRBD1 | CASSRTGTGPYEQYF
TRBJ2-4 | TRBV18 | . | CASSPRKETAKNIQYF
TRBJ1-4 | TRBV29-1 | TRBD1 | CSVIGGAERANEKLFF
TRBJ2-1 | TRBV10-3 | TRBD1 | CAISGQGAPDEQFF
TRBJ1-1 | TRBV27 | TRBD1 | CANQTGASEGAFF
TRBJ2-2 | TRBV5-1 | . | CASSLVGTTNTGELFF
TRBJ2-3 | TRBV4-3 | TRBD2 | CASSQLYGTIATDTQYF
TRBJ1-4 | TRBV18 | TRBD1 | CASSPPGQVQNEKLFF
TRBJ1-2 | TRBV5-4 | TRBD1 | CASSFGTGLYGYTF
TRBJ1-2 | TRBV5-1 | TRBD1 | CASSLTGQAGNYGYTF
TRBJ2-6 | TRBV13 | . | CASSPTGGANVLTF
TRBJ2-7 | TRBV6-6 | TRBD1 | CASTYGEQGAWEQYF
TRBJ1-6 | TRBV18 | . | CASSPRRATDDSPLHF
TRBJ1-3 | TRBV5-4 | TRBD1 | CASSQDRAGNTIYF
TRBJ1-2 | TRBV11-2 | . | CASSLGPDSYGYTF
TRBJ1-2 | TRBV4-3 | . | CASSTEWARGYGYTF
TRBJ1-1 | TRBV19 | . | CASRGTSAEAFF
TRBJ1-1 | TRBV5-1 | TRBD1 | CASSFGTVNTEAFF
TRBJ1-2 | TRBV2 | . | CASSESGVYGYTF
TRBJ1-5 | TRBV30 | . | CAWAPDRHSNQPQHF
TRBJ1-2 | TRBV7-8 | . | CASSSLGGGGYGYTF
TRBJ1-4 | TRBV2 | . | CASRPDRTPTNEKLFF
TRBJ1-1 | TRBV5-1 | . | CASSLHRSPNTEAFF
TRBJ1-1 | TRBV27 | TRBD1 | CASSLDRVTEAFF
TRBJ2-7 | TRBV19 | TRBD2 | CASSTTSGGAYEQYF
TRBJ1-2 | TRBV5-1 | . | CASSLRPGDYGYTF
TRBJ1-1 | TRBV7-9 | TRBD1 | CASSPGGPNTEAFF
TRBJ2-3 | TRBV2 | TRBD1 | CASTGRAGRGLDTQYF
TRBJ1-5 | TRBV19 | . | CASSTFQRQPQHF
TRBJ1-1 | TRBV7-2 | . | CASSFEETNTEAFF
TRBJ2-1 | TRBV6-5 | . | CASTPGRTTYNEQFF
TRBJ1-1 | TRBV18 | . | CASSPGGALNTEAFF
TRBJ1-2 | TRBV30 | . | CAWRPKSLFPNYGYTF
TRBJ1-2 | TRBV6-1 | TRBD1 | CASRGQGNYYGYTF
TRBJ1-3 | TRBV30 | . | CAWDTRRAYGNTIYF
TRBJ2-3 | TRBV7-3 | TRBD1 | CASSRDRSGDTQYF
TRBJ2-1 | TRBV5-1 | . | CASSLSGSEQFF
TRBJ1-1 | TRBV6-6 | . | CASSQAGNTEAFF
TRBJ1-6 | TRBV19 | . | CASSIRGEVNSPLHF
TRBJ2-1 | TRBV30 | TRBD2 | CAWRTGPGLAGIGSYNEQFF
TRBJ1-5 | TRBV19 | TRBD1 | CASMGSQGAFDNQPQHF
TRBJ2-3 | TRBV6-5 | . | CASRGLGTQYF
TRBJ2-2 | TRBV5-5 | . | CASTGTRANTGELFF
TRBJ1-1 | TRBV19 | . | CASSSLIGGLDTEAFF
TRBJ2-3 | TRBV18 | . | CASSPIRMGAGTDTQYF